Listed below are T cell receptor beta chains from one sample, sequenced in a study of cytomegalovirus exposure and HLA in healthy donors. TCRdb's table, derived via immunoSEQ multiplex PCR, lists solely in-frame clones and lacks some. The sample lists around 280,000 clones; around 90% were seen once. Sample: PBMCs. These receptors were obtained from a woman aged 18-29 years in good health and CMV-seronegative. The CDR3 runs from the conserved cysteine through the conserved F or W. A D gene is named only where the DNA matches it firmly. Some rows mark clone size as missing; the rest say once, few, many or name a class of expanded clone.

d_gene	abundance	v_gene	j_gene	CDR3aa	CDR3nt
TRBD1	.	TRBV7-8	TRBJ1-1	CASSLGQGDTEAFF	TGTGCCAGCAGCTTGGGACAGGGTGACACTGAAGCTTTCTTT
.	.	TRBV9	TRBJ1-1	CASSVAEQMNTEAFF	TGTGCCAGCAGCGTAGCCGAACAGATGAACACTGAAGCTTTCTTT
.	.	TRBV27	TRBJ1-4	CASRGGDEKLFF	TGTGCCAGCAGGGGAGGCGATGAAAAACTGTTTTTT
.	.	TRBV5-1	TRBJ2-3	CASSLIMGGGRTDTQYF	TGCGCCAGCAGCTTGATTATGGGGGGGGGCCGCACAGATACGCAGTATTTT
.	.	TRBV19	TRBJ2-7	CASSPDSYEQYF	TGTGCCAGTAGTCCTGACAGCTACGAGCAGTACTTC
.	.	TRBV7-6	TRBJ2-5	CASSYRLDRETQYF	TGTGCCAGCAGCTACCGCCTAGATCGAGAGACCCAGTACTTC
.	.	TRBV15	TRBJ2-2	CATSSNPGGPGEANTGELFF	TGTGCCACCAGCAGTAACCCGGGAGGACCAGGGGAGGCGAACACCGGGGAGCTGTTTTTT
.	.	TRBV19	TRBJ1-3	CASSILVGNTIYF	TGTGCCAGTAGTATTCTAGTTGGAAACACCATATATTTT
.	.	TRBV15	TRBJ2-3	CATSRPPRDTQYF	TGTGCCACCAGCAGGCCCCCGAGGGATACGCAGTATTTT
.	once	TRBV10-3	TRBJ1-1	CAISESTVQGLDTEAFF	TGTGCCATCAGTGAGTCGACGGTTCAGGGCTTGGACACTGAAGCTTTCTTT
.	.	TRBV11-2	TRBJ1-2	CASSPRTDYGYTF	TGTGCCAGCAGCCCCCGGACTGATTATGGCTACACCTTC
TRBD2	.	TRBV27	TRBJ2-3	CASSFLLAGTDTQYF	TGTGCCAGCAGTTTCCTTCTAGCGGGCACAGATACGCAGTATTTT
.	.	TRBV7-3	TRBJ2-5	CASSSVRGETQYF	TGTGCCAGCAGCTCGGTTAGGGGAGAGACCCAGTACTTC
.	.	TRBV4-1	TRBJ1-2	CASSQPGTLNYGYTF	TGCGCCAGCAGCCAACCCGGGACACTAAACTATGGCTACACCTTC
TRBD1	.	TRBV5-1	TRBJ1-2	CASSLTGGNYGYTF	TGCGCCAGCAGCTTGACAGGGGGCAACTATGGCTACACCTTC
.	.	TRBV5-1	TRBJ1-2	CASSPSPNYGYTF	TGCGCCAGCAGCCCTAGCCCTAACTATGGCTACACCTTC
.	.	TRBV27	TRBJ1-5	CASSLLGGGRQPQHF	TGTGCCAGCAGTTTATTAGGGGGGGGCAGACAGCCCCAGCATTTT
TRBD1	.	TRBV6-5	TRBJ1-3	CASSQGATGNTIYF	TGTGCCAGCAGTCAGGGGGCAACGGGAAACACCATATATTTT
.	.	TRBV2	TRBJ2-1	CASSVGQLALYNEQFF	TGTGCCAGCAGTGTCGGACAGTTGGCCCTCTACAATGAGCAGTTCTTC
.	once	TRBV4-1	TRBJ2-5	CASSQVLQETQYF	TGCGCCAGCAGCCAAGTGTTACAAGAGACCCAGTACTTC
.	.	TRBV21-1	TRBJ2-2	CASSNLWGSGGVAGELFF	TGTGCCAGCAGCAATCTTTGGGGTAGCGGGGGGGTGGCCGGGGAGCTGTTTTTT
.	.	TRBV5-5	TRBJ1-2	CASSFQGSTNYGYTF	TGTGCCAGCAGCTTTCAGGGTAGCACTAACTATGGCTACACCTTC
.	.	TRBV5-6	TRBJ2-7	CASSVGPVEQYF	TGTGCCAGCTCTGTGGGGCCCGTCGAGCAGTACTTC
.	.	TRBV5-4	TRBJ2-3	CASSSGQEPIPTDTQYF	TGTGCCAGCAGCTCCGGTCAAGAACCGATCCCCACAGATACGCAGTATTTT
.	once	TRBV5-8	TRBJ2-7	CASLGAYEQYF	TGTGCCAGCCTGGGGGCTTACGAGCAGTACTTC
TRBD2	once	TRBV6-1	TRBJ2-7	CASSRGEGTYEQYF	TGTGCCAGCAGCAGAGGGGAGGGAACCTACGAGCAGTACTTC